This TCR beta chain was identified in a study of blood T cell repertoires in COVID-19. Study information: Specimens from acute and convalescent COVID-19 originated in the United States, Italy and Spain. Nucleic acid was either cDNA or gDNA, and it came from T cells, B-cell-depleted T cells, or PBMCs.

The CDR3 is made up of 15 amino acids. CDR1 is MGHDK and CDR2 is SYGVNS in the germline V gene. Trimming stripped 7 bases from V and 8 bases from J, with 20 bases between. Authors' methods: Using reference gene primer amplification, nucleated cell counts were estimated. TCRdb keeps only in-frame clones here, not all; method: immunoSEQ multiplex PCR. D and trimming were read from the DNA, whereas the V and J calls and clone size are those reported in that table. Of 90,000 to 130,000 clones listed, over 80% were seen once; the top ten hold nearly 0.85%. The receptor's source is a woman in her seventies with acute or convalescent COVID-19. The J gene is TRBJ1-4, the V gene TRBV25-1; D is perhaps TRBD1 (6 bases). Sequenced: peripheral blood. CDR3 region: CASTRGGLSDEKLFF. In DNA form, the CDR3 reads TGTGCCAGCACAAGGGGGGGGCTGTCGGACGAAAAACTGTTTTTT. Variable domain in full (rest from reference TRBV25-1 and TRBJ1-4): EADIYQTPRYLVIGTGKKITLECSQTMGHDKMYWYQQDPGMELHLIHYSYGVNSTEKGDLSSESTVSRIRTEHFPLTLESARPSHTSQYLCASTRGGLSDEKLFFGSGTQLSVL.